Each of the 18 T cell receptor beta chains below was sequenced from the same sample in a study of CD8 T cells in ankylosing spondylitis. Regarding the study as a whole: Blood from ankylosing spondylitis patients appeared to carry a characteristic roughly 8-variant TCR beta motif.

TCRdb re-called the 5' RACE reads through MiXCR, storing one row per CDR3 protein. This repertoire shows about 200,000 distinct CDR3 sequences, around 7.9% found once; its top ten account for 14%. Their target antigens are unknown. The sample taken for sequencing was blood, either unsorted or a sorted T cell fraction (not recorded which). The receptors derive from a male donor with ankylosing spondylitis.

This clonotype turned up a few times. CDR3 nucleotides: TGCGCCAGCAGTCATCGGAGGGGATACACGATCAGCCCCATTTTTAGGCCCCAGCATTTT. Translating it yields CASSHRRGYTISPIFRPQHF. The genes are TRBV23-1 and TRBJ1-5; TRBD1 might be the D (5 bases). TRBV23-1 is marked as an open reading frame, function uncertain. CDR3 length equals 20 residues. The V end was cut by 3 bases, the J end by 9 bases, with 33 bases between.

This clonotype showed up many times. The chain employs TRBV4-3 and TRBJ2-7; TRBD2 matches 7 bases. V trimming: 1 base; J trimming: 2 bases; junction bases outside the gene matches: 5. The germline V gene has CDR1 LGHNA and CDR2 YSLEER. This CDR3 has 15 residues. Here the CDR3 reads CASSQGSGATYEQYF. CDR3 coding DNA: TGCGCCAGCAGCCAAGGGAGCGGGGCTACCTACGAGCAGTACTTC.

This clonotype was found many times. In DNA, the CDR3 is TGTGCCATCAGTGAGGTGGGGCTCACAGATACGCAGTATTTT. The encoded protein is CAISEVGLTDTQYF. J is TRBJ2-3 and V is TRBV10-3, with D tentatively TRBD1 (5 bases). The CDR3 length is 14 residues. Trimming took 2 bases from V and 2 from J, leaving 8 bases between them. Germline V gene data show CDR1 as ENHRY and CDR2 as SYGVKD.

This clonotype came up many times. The rearrangement uses TRBV29-1 and TRBJ2-2; possible D gene TRBD2, 5 bases. The germline gives CDR1 SQVTM, CDR2 ANQGSEA. V was pared by 4 bases and J by 4 bases, with 13 bases between. The CDR3 has 14 residues. In DNA, the CDR3 is TGCAGCGTTGGGCCCCGAGGGAGCACCGGGGAGCTGTTTTTT. Amino acids: CSVGPRGSTGELFF.

The chain uses TRBV12-3 or TRBV12-4 and TRBJ1-3, with D possibly matching TRBD1 (6 bases). There are 15 residues in the CDR3. Trimming stripped 7 bases from V and 2 bases from J, with 15 bases between. The CDR3 DNA sequence: TGTGCCAGCACCTTAGCTGGGACACCTGGAAACACCATATATTTT. This gives the protein CASTLAGTPGNTIYF.

This chain joins TRBV19 and TRBJ2-3; tentatively, D is TRBD1 (5 bases). The CDR3 runs to 14 residues. The germline gives CDR1 LNHDA, CDR2 SQIVND (reference sequence). Between the trimmed V and J ends, which lost 1 base and 6 bases, there was a span of 11 bases. The CDR3 spells CASSIGGRSDTQYF. The CDR3, as DNA: TGTGCCAGTAGTATAGGGGGCAGGTCTGATACGCAGTATTTT.

This clonotype was observed many times. A junction boundary mismatches the germline segment, possibly from a read error. V usage is TRBV12-3 or TRBV12-4 and J usage is TRBJ2-6, with D maybe TRBD1 (7 bases). This CDR3 has 17 amino acids. The chain's CDR3 is CATSGGGESSGANVLTF. The CDR3 region has the DNA TGTGCCACCAGTGGAGGGGGCGAATCCTCTGGGGCCAACGTCCTGACTTTC.

The rearrangement uses TRBV20-1 and TRBJ2-5; TRBD2 matches 8 bases. CDR1 and CDR2 (germline): DFQATT, SNEGSKA (reference sequence). Trimming took 5 bases from V and 2 from J; bases not matched to a gene: 7. The CDR3 spans 14 residues. The DNA of the CDR3 is TGCAGTGCTCAATACCGGGGGGGGCAAGAGACCCAGTACTTC. Protein: CSAQYRGGQETQYF.

This rearrangement joins TRBV5-1 to TRBJ2-1, with D possibly being TRBD1 or TRBD2 (5 bases each). Deletions cut 4 bases from V and 2 bases from J, with 13 bases between. Looked up from germline, CDR1 is SGHRS and CDR2 is YFSETQ. This CDR3 region has 15 residues. CDR3: CASSAGTFAYNEQFF. For the CDR3, the DNA is TGCGCCAGCAGCGCCGGGACCTTCGCCTACAATGAGCAGTTCTTC.

The table lists this clonotype with many counts. This chain uses TRBV12-3 or TRBV12-4 with TRBJ2-1; D is ambiguous. There are 19 residues in the CDR3. Trimming stripped 2 bases from V and 0 bases from J, with 20 bases between. CDR3 sequence: CASSLILIAYDSSYNEQFF. DNA of the CDR3: TGTGCCAGCAGTTTAATCCTTATAGCCTATGATAGCTCCTACAATGAGCAGTTCTTC.

The chain joins TRBV29-1 to TRBJ2-7; 9 nucleotides agree with TRBD1. V was pared by 6 bases and J by 5 bases, with 5 bases of the junction left unmatched. The CDR3 is 12 residues long. Germline CDR1 and CDR2: SQVTM and ANQGSEA. CDR3 in amino acids: CSVTGTGNEQYF. DNA of the CDR3: TGCAGCGTAACCGGGACAGGGAACGAGCAGTACTTC.

This chain connects TRBV19 to TRBJ2-5; 8 bases agree with TRBD1. With V trimmed by 3 bases and J by 2 bases, 5 bases remained unmatched. Germline V lookup: CDR1 LNHDA, CDR2 SQIVND (reference sequence). The CDR3 length is 15 residues. The CDR3 DNA follows: TGTGCCAGTAGTATGGACAGGGTTGGGCAAGAGACCCAGTACTTC. Its translation: CASSMDRVGQETQYF.

This clonotype was observed many times. The V call is TRBV28, the J call TRBJ2-2; TRBD2 matches 9 bases. J gave up 5 bases and V 5 bases, and 9 bases lay outside the gene matches. The CDR3 is made up of 16 amino acids. The germline V gene has CDR1 MDHEN and CDR2 SYDVKM. In nucleotides, the CDR3 is TGTGCCAGCAGTACCTTGCGGGAGGGCCGAACCGGGGAGCTGTTTTTT. Protein product: CASSTLREGRTGELFF.

This chain links TRBV7-9 with TRBJ2-3; TRBD2 might be the D (5 bases). Germline values: CDR1 SEHNR, CDR2 FQNEAQ (reference sequence). V lost 5 bases, J lost 6 bases, and 9 bases lay in between. The CDR3 has 12 amino acids. The CDR3 sequence is CASSAGPDTQYF. The CDR3 nucleotides read TGTGCCAGCAGCGCGGGCCCTGATACGCAGTATTTT.

This clonotype was seen many times. V usage is TRBV5-5 and J usage is TRBJ1-3; no clear D gene. Germline CDR1 SGHKS, CDR2 YYEKEE (reference sequence). V gave up 0 bases and J gave up 1 base, with 5 bases separating them. The CDR3 sequence is 14 residues long. The CDR3 reads CASSLESSGNTIYF. CDR3 DNA: TGTGCCAGCAGCTTGGAGAGTTCTGGAAACACCATATATTTT. Looking up the rest from reference TRBV5-5 and TRBJ1-3 gives the full variable domain: DAGVTQSPTHLIKTRGQQVTLRCSPISGHKSVSWYQQVLGQGPQFIFQYYEKEERGRGNFPDRFSARQFPNYSSELNVNALLLGDSALYLCASSLESSGNTIYFGEGSWLTVV.

This sequence joins TRBV10-3 and TRBJ2-7, with 7 bases lining up with TRBD1. Germline assignment: CDR1 ENHRY and CDR2 SYGVKD. This CDR3 has 14 amino acids. Unmatched junction bases numbered 5, after V lost 5 bases and J lost 1 base. The CDR3 sequence is CAISWDSNSYEQYF. DNA for the CDR3: TGTGCCATCAGTTGGGACAGTAATTCCTACGAGCAGTACTTC.

This clonotype came up many times. This chain links TRBV5-6 with TRBJ2-7; maybe TRBD1 (5 bases). The CDR3 extends over 14 amino acids. The germline gives CDR1 SGHDT, CDR2 YYEEEE. The V end lost 2 bases, the J end lost 3 bases, and 12 bases lay between the germline ends. This CDR3 reads CASSFEDTYYEQYF. DNA of the CDR3: TGTGCCAGCAGCTTCGAGGACACTTACTACGAGCAGTACTTC.

As regards this clonotype: A read error may account for a junction end that differs from germline. The chain recombines TRBV5-6 with TRBJ1-1; D not resolved. The V gene's germline CDR1 is SGHDT and CDR2 YYEEEE. CDR3 length equals 14 residues. This CDR3 is CAGSGGLRGTEAFF. CDR3 in DNA: TGTGCCGGCAGCGGCGGACTCCGCGGAACTGAAGCTTTCTTT.